The rows below give T cell receptor beta chains drawn from one sample of a study of shared clonotypes between healthy human individuals. Measured with immunoSEQ multiplex PCR; TCRdb has only the in-frame clones, and not every one. The repertoire holds a few million clones, around 90% seen once, with about 0.13% in the top ten. The sample was naive CD4+ T cells sorted from blood. All receptors derive from a man aged 18-30 years in good health. The CDR3 runs from the conserved cysteine through the conserved F or W. Clone size is shown for a subset of rows, as once, few, many or a class of expanded clone.

clone size | V gene | CDR3 protein
. | TRBV29-1 | CSVEDAVGLAGATDTQYF
. | TRBV5-8 | CASSSVFVETQYF
. | TRBV7-2 | CASSSPGTGAYEQYF
once | TRBV11-1 | CASSLDPNSPLHF
. | TRBV18 | CASSPRAGSNQPQHF
. | TRBV28 | CASSLKGGSPLHF
. | TRBV15 | CATSRETRIYGYTF
. | TRBV6-6 | CASSYGLVQYF
. | TRBV11-2 | CASSPGQHSGANVLTF
. | TRBV2 | CASRDTYRDQPQHF
. | TRBV5-1 | CASSLEGGREQYF
. | TRBV2 | CASSGGGRYEQYF
. | TRBV28 | CASSLSGSGTGELFF
. | TRBV27 | CASRAGGPAGEQYF
. | TRBV6-6 | CASSYGQGRTDTQYF
. | TRBV2 | CASSETSGSTDTQYF
. | TRBV21-1 | CASSKGRAWQPQHF
. | TRBV19 | CASKRVYQETQYF
few | TRBV27 | CASSSRDRGLLLGGYTF
. | TRBV6-5 | CASSPVPGQQPQHF
once | TRBV30 | CAWSLRRGGSYEQYF
. | TRBV4-1 | CASSQDSGGRTYEQYF
. | TRBV30 | CAWGIGLSANYGYTF
. | TRBV9 | CASSPLKIAGGAFF
. | TRBV9 | CASSPQSGTGYGYTF
. | TRBV11-2 | CASSPGQVQETQYF
. | TRBV6-1 | CASSEIIWYF
. | TRBV5-4 | CASSPQDTQETQYF
. | TRBV5-1 | CASSLDPIRAGTDTQYF
few | TRBV5-1 | CASSLEGTNEKLFF
. | TRBV5-6 | CASSSPRGHLNQPQHF
once | TRBV5-1 | CASSFDRNTDTQYF
. | TRBV5-6 | CASCRWVVTDTQYF
. | TRBV7-2 | CASSLESFRDRNTEAFF